The rows below give T cell receptor beta chains drawn from one sample of a study of cytomegalovirus exposure and HLA in healthy donors. Clones were read by immunoSEQ multiplex PCR, and TCRdb kept only the in-frame ones, dropping some. The sample holds fewer than 150,000 clones, roughly 79% seen once. Sequenced input: PBMCs. These receptors all come from a male donor in good health and CMV-seronegative. The CDR3 runs from the conserved cysteine through the conserved F or W. The D gene is left open where the match is weak. Clone size appears in some rows only: once, few, many, or a class for an expanded clone.

>-|-|TRBV27|TRBJ2-3
TGTGCCAGCCGACCCCAGGGGAAGGATACGCAGTATTTT
CASRPQGKDTQYF
>TRBD1|-|TRBV27|TRBJ1-5
TGTGCCAGCCGGCAGGGGGCTAGCAATCAGCCCCAGCATTTT
CASRQGASNQPQHF
>-|once|TRBV27|TRBJ2-3
TGTGCCAGCAGTTTAATGTCTTCCCCAGATACGCAGTATTTT
CASSLMSSPDTQYF
>TRBD2|few|TRBV5-6|TRBJ2-5
TGTGCCAGCAGCCGCTGGGGAGGGAGCATTTCTCAAGAGACCCAGTACTTC
CASSRWGGSISQETQYF
>-|-|TRBV7-8|TRBJ1-1
TGTGCCACCCGGGTGTTCGGACGCGGGATGACTGAAGCTTTCTTT
CATRVFGRGMTEAFF
>-|-|TRBV18|TRBJ2-7
TGTGCCAGCTCACGACTGACTAGTTCGGTTTACGAGCAGTACTTC
CASSRLTSSVYEQYF
>TRBD2|-|TRBV6-4|TRBJ2-7
TGTGCCAGCACATACAGGCCCGAGCGGGGGAAGGAGGGCTACGAGCAGTACTTC
CASTYRPERGKEGYEQYF
>TRBD1|-|TRBV2|TRBJ2-7
TGTGCCAGCAGTGAGTCCGGGACAGGGGGCTACGAGCAGTACTTC
CASSESGTGGYEQYF
>-|-|TRBV11-2|TRBJ2-3
TGTGCCAGCAGCTTGGGGAGGGGGCGGGGGGCTAGCACAGATACGCAGTATTTT
CASSLGRGRGASTDTQYF
>TRBD2|-|TRBV6-5|TRBJ2-3
TGTGCCAGCAGTTTCCCCAGCGGGGGGGCAGCAGATACGCAGTATTTT
CASSFPSGGAADTQYF
>TRBD1|few|TRBV5-6|TRBJ1-2
TGTGCCAGCAGCTTACACCCGACAGGGAGCAACTATGGCTACACCTTC
CASSLHPTGSNYGYTF
>TRBD2|-|TRBV5-6|TRBJ2-7
TGTGCCAGCAGCTTGAGTAGCGGGACCGACTACGAGCAGTACTTC
CASSLSSGTDYEQYF
>TRBD2|-|TRBV7-9|TRBJ2-7
TGTGCCAGCAGCTTAGTCAGCGGGGGTCGGGGGGGCTACGAGCAGTACTTC
CASSLVSGGRGGYEQYF